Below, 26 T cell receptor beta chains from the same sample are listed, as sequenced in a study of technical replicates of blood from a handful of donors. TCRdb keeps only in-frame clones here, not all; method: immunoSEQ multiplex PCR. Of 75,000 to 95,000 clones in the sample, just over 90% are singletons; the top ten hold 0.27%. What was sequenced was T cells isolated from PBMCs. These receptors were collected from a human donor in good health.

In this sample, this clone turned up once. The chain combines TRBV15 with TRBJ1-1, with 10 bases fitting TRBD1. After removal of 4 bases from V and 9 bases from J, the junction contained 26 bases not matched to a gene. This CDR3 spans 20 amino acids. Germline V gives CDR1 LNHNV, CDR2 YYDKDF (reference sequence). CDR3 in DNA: TGTGCCACCAGCATGTCCAGAACGGGGGGTATATCCGGGACAGGGGAAAAAGCTTTCTTT. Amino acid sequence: CATSMSRTGGISGTGEKAFF.

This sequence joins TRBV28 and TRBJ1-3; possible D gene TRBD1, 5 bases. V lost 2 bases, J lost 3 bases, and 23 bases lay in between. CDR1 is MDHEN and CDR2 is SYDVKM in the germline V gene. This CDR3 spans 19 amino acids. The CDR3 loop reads CASSLGLSVEGRDGNTIYF. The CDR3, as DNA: TGTGCCAGCAGTTTAGGGCTCTCCGTGGAGGGGCGAGATGGAAACACCATATATTTT. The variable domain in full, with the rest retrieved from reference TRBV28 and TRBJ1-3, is DVKVTQSSRYLVKRTGEKVFLECVQDMDHENMFWYRQDPGLGLRLIYFSYDVKMKEKGDIPEGYSVSREKKERFSLILESASTNQTSMYLCASSLGLSVEGRDGNTIYFGEGSWLTVV.

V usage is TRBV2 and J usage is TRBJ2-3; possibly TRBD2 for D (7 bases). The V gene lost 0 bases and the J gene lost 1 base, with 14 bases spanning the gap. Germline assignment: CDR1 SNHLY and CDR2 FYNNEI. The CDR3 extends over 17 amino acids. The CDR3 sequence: CASSEALRGGRTDTQYF. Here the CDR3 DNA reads TGTGCCAGCAGTGAAGCGCTTCGCGGGGGCCGCACAGATACGCAGTATTTT. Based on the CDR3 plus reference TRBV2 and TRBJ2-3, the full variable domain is EPEVTQTPSHQVTQMGQEVILRCVPISNHLYFYWYRQILGQKVEFLVSFYNNEISEKSEIFDDQFSVERPDGSNFTLKIRSTKLEDSAMYFCASSEALRGGRTDTQYFGPGTRLTVL.

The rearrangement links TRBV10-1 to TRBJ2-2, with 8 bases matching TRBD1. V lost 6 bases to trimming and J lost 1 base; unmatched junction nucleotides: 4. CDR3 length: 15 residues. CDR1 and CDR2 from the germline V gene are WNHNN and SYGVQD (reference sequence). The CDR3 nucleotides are TGCGCCAGCAGCTCCGGGACAGGGAACACCGGGGAGCTGTTTTTT. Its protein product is CASSSGTGNTGELFF.

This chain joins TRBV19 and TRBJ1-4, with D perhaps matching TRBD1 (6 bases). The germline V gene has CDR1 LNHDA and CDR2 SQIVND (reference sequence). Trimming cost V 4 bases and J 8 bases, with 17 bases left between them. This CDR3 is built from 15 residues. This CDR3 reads CASSNLGAGEEKLFF. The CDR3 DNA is TGTGCCAGTAGTAACTTGGGGGCGGGGGAGGAAAAACTGTTTTTT.

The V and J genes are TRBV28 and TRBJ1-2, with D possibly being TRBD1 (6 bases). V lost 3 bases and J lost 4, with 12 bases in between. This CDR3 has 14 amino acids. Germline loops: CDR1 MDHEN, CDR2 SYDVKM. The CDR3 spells CASSLGGQSYGYTF. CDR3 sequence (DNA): TGTGCCAGCAGTTTGGGGGGGCAAAGCTATGGCTACACCTTC.

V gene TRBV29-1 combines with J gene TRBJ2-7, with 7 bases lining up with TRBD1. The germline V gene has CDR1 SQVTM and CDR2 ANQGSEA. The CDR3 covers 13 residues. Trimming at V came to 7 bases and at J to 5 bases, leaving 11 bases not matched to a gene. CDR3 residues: CSARQGGVDEQYF. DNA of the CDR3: TGCAGCGCGAGACAGGGTGGGGTTGACGAGCAGTACTTC.

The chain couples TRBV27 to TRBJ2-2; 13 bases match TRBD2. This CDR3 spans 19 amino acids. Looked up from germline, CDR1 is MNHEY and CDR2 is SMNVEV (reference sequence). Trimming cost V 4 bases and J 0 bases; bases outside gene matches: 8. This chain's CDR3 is CASSSPTSGRRTNTGELFF. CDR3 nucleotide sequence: TGTGCCAGCAGTTCCCCGACTAGCGGGAGGAGAACGAACACCGGGGAGCTGTTTTTT.

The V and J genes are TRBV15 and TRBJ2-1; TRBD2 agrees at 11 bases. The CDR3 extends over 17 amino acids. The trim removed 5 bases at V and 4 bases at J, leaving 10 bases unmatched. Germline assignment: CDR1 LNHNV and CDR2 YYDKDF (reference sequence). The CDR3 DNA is TGTGCCACCAGCTCGGGCACGGGACTAGCGGTTTACAATGAGCAGTTCTTC. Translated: CATSSGTGLAVYNEQFF.

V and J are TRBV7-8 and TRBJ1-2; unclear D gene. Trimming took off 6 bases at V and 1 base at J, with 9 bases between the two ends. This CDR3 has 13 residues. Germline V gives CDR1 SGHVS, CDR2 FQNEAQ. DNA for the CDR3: TGTGCCAGCAGTCGTGTCGGTAACTATGGCTACACCTTC. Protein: CASSRVGNYGYTF.

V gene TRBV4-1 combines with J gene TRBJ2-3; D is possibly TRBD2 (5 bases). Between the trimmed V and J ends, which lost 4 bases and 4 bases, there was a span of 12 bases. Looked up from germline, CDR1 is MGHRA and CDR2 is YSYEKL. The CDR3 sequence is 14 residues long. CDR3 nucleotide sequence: TGCGCCAGCAGCCCCGAGAGCGGCGCAGATACGCAGTATTTT. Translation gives CASSPESGADTQYF.

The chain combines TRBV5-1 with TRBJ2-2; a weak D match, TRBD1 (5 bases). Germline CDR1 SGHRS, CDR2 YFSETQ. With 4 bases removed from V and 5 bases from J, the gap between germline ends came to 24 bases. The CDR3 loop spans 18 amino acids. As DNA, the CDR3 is TGCGCCAGCAGCCTGATGAGTGGCCCCCGGTCAGGGACCGGGGAGCTGTTTTTT. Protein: CASSLMSGPRSGTGELFF.

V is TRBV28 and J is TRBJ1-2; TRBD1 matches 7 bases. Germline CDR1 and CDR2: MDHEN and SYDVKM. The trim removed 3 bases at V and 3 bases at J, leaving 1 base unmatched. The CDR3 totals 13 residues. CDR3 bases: TGTGCCAGCAGTTTGGACAGGCACTATGGCTACACCTTC. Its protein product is CASSLDRHYGYTF.

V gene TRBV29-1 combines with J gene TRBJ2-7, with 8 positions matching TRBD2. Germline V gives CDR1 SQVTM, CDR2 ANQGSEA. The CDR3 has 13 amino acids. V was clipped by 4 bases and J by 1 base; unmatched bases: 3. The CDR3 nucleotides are TGCAGCGTTGGGTTAGCGGGGTCCTACGAGCAGTACTTC. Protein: CSVGLAGSYEQYF.

The CDR3 is CASSQLTGLGYGYTF. CDR3 DNA sequence: TGCGCCAGCAGCCAATTGACAGGGCTGGGCTATGGCTACACCTTC. The chain links TRBV4-1 to TRBJ1-2, with 7 bases fitting TRBD1. Germline V gives CDR1 MGHRA, CDR2 YSYEKL. With 2 bases clipped from V and 4 bases from J, the junction kept 7 bases outside the gene matches. The CDR3 has 15 amino acids.

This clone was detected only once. In nucleotides, the CDR3 is TGTGCCATCAGTGAGTGGAAGGCAGGGGGATTAGGAAACTATGGCTACACCTTC. Protein product: CAISEWKAGGLGNYGYTF. The chain joins TRBV10-3 to TRBJ1-2, with TRBD1 matching 7 bases. The V segment lost 1 base and the J segment 2 bases; nucleotides outside the gene matches: 13. Looked up from germline, CDR1 is ENHRY and CDR2 is SYGVKD. The CDR3 contains 18 residues.

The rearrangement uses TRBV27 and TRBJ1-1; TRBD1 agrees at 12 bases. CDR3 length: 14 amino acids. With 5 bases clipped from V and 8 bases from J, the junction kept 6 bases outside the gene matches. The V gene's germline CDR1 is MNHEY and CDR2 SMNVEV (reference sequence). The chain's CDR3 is CASSGGTGGEEAFF. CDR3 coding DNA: TGTGCCAGCAGTGGGGGGACAGGGGGCGAAGAAGCTTTCTTT.

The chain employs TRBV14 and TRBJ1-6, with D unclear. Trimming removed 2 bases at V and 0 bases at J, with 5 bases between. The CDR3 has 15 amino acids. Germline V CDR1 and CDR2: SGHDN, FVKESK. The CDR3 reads CASSQISSYNSPLHF. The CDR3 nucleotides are TGTGCCAGCAGCCAAATCAGCTCCTATAATTCACCCCTCCACTTT.

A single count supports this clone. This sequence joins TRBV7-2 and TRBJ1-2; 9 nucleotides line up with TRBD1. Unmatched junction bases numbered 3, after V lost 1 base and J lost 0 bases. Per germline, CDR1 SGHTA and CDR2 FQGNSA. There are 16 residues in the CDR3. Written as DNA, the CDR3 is TGTGCCAGCAGCTTAGGGGGGACAGGGTCTAACTATGGCTACACCTTC. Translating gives CASSLGGTGSNYGYTF.

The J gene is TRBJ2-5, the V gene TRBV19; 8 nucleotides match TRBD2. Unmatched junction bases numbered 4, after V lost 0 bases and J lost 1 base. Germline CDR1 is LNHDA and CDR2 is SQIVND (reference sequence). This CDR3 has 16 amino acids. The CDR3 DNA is TGTGCCAGTAGTATAGATAGCGGGGCAGGCCAAGAGACCCAGTACTTC. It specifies CASSIDSGAGQETQYF.

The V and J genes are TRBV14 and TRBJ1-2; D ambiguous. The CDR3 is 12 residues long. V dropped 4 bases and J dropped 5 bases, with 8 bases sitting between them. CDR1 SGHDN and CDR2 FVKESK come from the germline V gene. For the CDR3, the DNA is TGTGCCAGCAGCCGCGGGGTTTATGGCTACACCTTC. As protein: CASSRGVYGYTF.

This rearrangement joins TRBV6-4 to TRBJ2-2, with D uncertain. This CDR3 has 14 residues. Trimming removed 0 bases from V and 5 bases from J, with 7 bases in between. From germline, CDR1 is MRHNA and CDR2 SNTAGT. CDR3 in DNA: TGTGCCAGCAGTGACTCTCCGGGTACCGGGGAGCTGTTTTTT. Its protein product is CASSDSPGTGELFF.

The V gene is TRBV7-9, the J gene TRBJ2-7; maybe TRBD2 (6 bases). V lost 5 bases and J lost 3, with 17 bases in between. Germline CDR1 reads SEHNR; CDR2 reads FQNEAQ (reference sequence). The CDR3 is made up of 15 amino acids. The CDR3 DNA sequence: TGTGCCAGCAGCCCCCCCGGGACTTTCCGCTACGAGCAGTACTTC. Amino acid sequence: CASSPPGTFRYEQYF.

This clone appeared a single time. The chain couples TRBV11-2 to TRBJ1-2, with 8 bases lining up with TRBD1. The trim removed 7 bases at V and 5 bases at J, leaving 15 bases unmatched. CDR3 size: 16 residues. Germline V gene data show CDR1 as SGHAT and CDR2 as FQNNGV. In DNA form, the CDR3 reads TGTGCCAGCACCTTTTATCAGGGGGCGGCGGTTTATGGCTACACCTTC. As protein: CASTFYQGAAVYGYTF.

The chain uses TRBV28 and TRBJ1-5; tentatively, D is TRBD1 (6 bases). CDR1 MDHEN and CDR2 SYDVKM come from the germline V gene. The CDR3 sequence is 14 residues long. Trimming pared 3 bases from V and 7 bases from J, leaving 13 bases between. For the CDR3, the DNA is TGTGCCAGCAGTTTGTCAGGGGTAGCACAGCCCCAGCATTTT. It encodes CASSLSGVAQPQHF.

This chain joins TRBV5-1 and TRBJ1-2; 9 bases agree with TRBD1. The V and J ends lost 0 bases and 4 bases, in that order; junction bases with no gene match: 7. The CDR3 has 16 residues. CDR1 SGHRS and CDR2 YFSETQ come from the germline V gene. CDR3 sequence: CASSLEPGTGIYGYTF. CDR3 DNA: TGCGCCAGCAGCTTGGAACCCGGGACAGGGATCTATGGCTACACCTTC.